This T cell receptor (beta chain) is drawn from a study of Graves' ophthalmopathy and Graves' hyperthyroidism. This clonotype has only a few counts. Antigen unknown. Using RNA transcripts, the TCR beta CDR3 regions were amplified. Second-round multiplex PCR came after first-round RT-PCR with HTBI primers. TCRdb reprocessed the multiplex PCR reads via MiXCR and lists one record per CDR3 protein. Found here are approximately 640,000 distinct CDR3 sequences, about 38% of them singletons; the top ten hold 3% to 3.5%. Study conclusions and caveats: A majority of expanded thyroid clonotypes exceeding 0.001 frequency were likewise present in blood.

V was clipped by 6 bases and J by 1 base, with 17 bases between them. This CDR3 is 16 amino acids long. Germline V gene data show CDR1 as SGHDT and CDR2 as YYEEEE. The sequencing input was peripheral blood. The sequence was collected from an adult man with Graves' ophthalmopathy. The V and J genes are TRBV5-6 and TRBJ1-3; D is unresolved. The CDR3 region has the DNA TGTGCCAGCACCTTCGTAGCGGGCAAATCTGGAAACACCATATATTTT. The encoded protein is CASTFVAGKSGNTIYF.